This section outlines one TCR beta chain sequence together with its context. The germline gives CDR1 LGHNT, CDR2 FRNRAP. The CDR3 spans 14 residues. V trimming: 2 bases; J trimming: 6 bases; junction bases outside the gene matches: 4. The sample is drawn from a study of T cell repertoires in cytomegalovirus infection. TCRdb redid the calling of the reads with MiXCR, one entry per CDR3 protein. Of 150,000 to 200,000 distinct CDR3 sequences listed, roughly 30% are singletons. The gene calls are TRBV12-5 and TRBJ2-7; 10 positions agree with TRBD1. Sequences were obtained from PBMCs. The receptor was derived from a human donor in good health (CMV status not recorded). Some clones in this sample may be carry-over from other donors' samples. CDR3 loop: CASGLSGTGAEQYF. The CDR3 DNA sequence: TGTGCTAGTGGTTTGTCCGGGACAGGGGCCGAGCAGTACTTC.